This is a list of T cell receptor beta chains from one sample in a study of T cells in Graves' hyperthyroidism and ophthalmopathy. TCRdb re-derived calls from the multiplex PCR reads in MiXCR, one entry per CDR3 protein. The table shows about 570,000 distinct CDR3 sequences, with about half occurring only once. The material sequenced was peripheral blood or thyroid tissue (not recorded which). The receptors come from an adult woman with Graves' disease, either hyperthyroidism or ophthalmopathy (not recorded which). The CDR3 runs from the conserved cysteine through the conserved F or W. D genes are given only for firm matches.

j_call	d_call	v_call	cdr3_aa
TRBJ1-3	-	TRBV4-3	CASSQPASSTIYF
TRBJ1-5	-	TRBV19	CASSMRGSQPQHF
TRBJ1-5	-	TRBV6-5	CAIQTGIQAQHF
TRBJ1-2	-	TRBV7-9	CASSDTGPPKPF
TRBJ2-5	-	TRBV7-7	CASSPGALQETQYF
TRBJ1-2	-	TRBV10-3	CAISDEDSLLNYGYTF
TRBJ1-5	-	TRBV7-9	CASSSTGGPQHF
TRBJ1-1	-	TRBV7-2	CASSRVGGSEAFF
TRBJ2-3	-	TRBV25-1	CASSVSPGQRADTQYF
TRBJ1-1	-	TRBV7-8	CASSLAPNTEAFF
TRBJ1-2	-	TRBV9	CASSVVPSGGYTF
TRBJ1-3	-	TRBV29-1	CSVDSGNTIYF